Listed here are 17 T cell receptor beta chains from one sample, sequenced in a study of radiation and T cells in renal cell carcinoma. Time point here: baseline pretreatment blood. Treatment in this sample: 15 Gy SBRT to primary tumor, nephrectomy 4 weeks later. The table came from immunoSEQ multiplex PCR; TCRdb's copy has only in-frame clones and leaves some out. This sample has 150,000 or so clones; approximately 91% occur once, and the top ten carry about 12%. This specimen was blood, taken from a patient whose treatment included radiotherapy and nephrectomy. These receptors were collected from a woman in her forties or fifties with renal cell carcinoma.

The chain links TRBV7-9 to TRBJ2-7; 9 positions agree with TRBD1. CDR1 is SEHNR and CDR2 is FQNEAQ in the germline V gene (reference sequence). With V trimmed by 5 bases and J by 6 bases, 8 bases remained unmatched. The CDR3 is 14 amino acids. In DNA form, the CDR3 reads TGTGCCAGCAGCACGGGGACAGGGCCGCTCGAGCAGTACTTC. Residues: CASSTGTGPLEQYF. The full variable domain, completed using reference TRBV7-9 and TRBJ2-7, is DTGVSQNPRHKITKRGQNVTFRCDPISEHNRLYWYRQTLGQGPEFLTYFQNEAQLEKSRLLSDRFSAERPKGSFSTLEIQRTEQGDSAMYLCASSTGTGPLEQYFGPGTRLTVT.

This clone was picked up a small number of times. Other DNA sequences in this specimen translate into the identical CDR3. The chain has TRBV9 and TRBJ1-1; unclear D gene. Germline values: CDR1 SGDLS, CDR2 YYNGEE. This CDR3 is 13 amino acids long. Trimming took 0 bases from V and 0 from J, leaving 3 bases between them. The CDR3 here is CASSVGMNTEAFF. DNA of the CDR3: TGTGCCAGCAGCGTAGGCATGAACACTGAAGCTTTCTTT.

This chain joins TRBV7-3 and TRBJ1-1, with TRBD1 as a possible D gene (6 bases). CDR3 length: 13 amino acids. CDR1 is SGHTA and CDR2 is FQGTGA in the germline V gene. The CDR3 nucleotides read TGTGACGGGGCACAGGGTTTGAACACTGAAGCTTTCTTT. It translates to CDGAQGLNTEAFF.

The V and J genes are TRBV6-1 and TRBJ2-7; 8 nucleotides align to TRBD2. CDR1 is MNHNS, CDR2 SASEGT, per germline. With 2 bases clipped from V and 4 bases from J, the junction kept 16 bases outside the gene matches. The CDR3 has 18 residues. The CDR3 nucleotides read TGTGCCAGCAGTGAATCGGTGGCTCGCGGGGGGCTCGATTACGAGCAGTACTTC. As protein: CASSESVARGGLDYEQYF.

The chain recombines TRBV5-4 with TRBJ2-7; 9 bases align to TRBD1. In germline, CDR1 is SGHNT, CDR2 YYREEE (reference sequence). The CDR3 has 14 amino acids. The V segment lost 1 base and the J segment 4 bases; nucleotides outside the gene matches: 3. This CDR3 reads CASSLWDRVYEQYF. As DNA, the CDR3 is TGTGCCAGCAGCTTGTGGGACAGGGTTTACGAGCAGTACTTC. The full variable domain, with the rest looked up from reference TRBV5-4 and TRBJ2-7, is ETGVTQSPTHLIKTRGQQVTLRCSSQSGHNTVSWYQQALGQGPQFIFQYYREEENGRGNFPPRFSGLQFPNYSSELNVNALELDDSALYLCASSLWDRVYEQYFGPGTRLTVT.

The chain has TRBV5-6 and TRBJ1-2, with TRBD1 matching 9 bases. The trim removed 0 bases at V and 8 bases at J, leaving 11 bases unmatched. CDR3 size: 16 residues. Germline lookup yields CDR1 SGHDT and CDR2 YYEEEE. The CDR3 region is CASSLGTGVFAGGYTF. CDR3 DNA: TGTGCCAGCAGCTTGGGGACAGGGGTTTTCGCCGGGGGCTACACCTTC. Based on the CDR3 plus reference TRBV5-6 and TRBJ1-2, the full variable domain is DAGVTQSPTHLIKTRGQQVTLRCSPKSGHDTVSWYQQALGQGPQFIFQYYEEEERQRGNFPDRFSGHQFPNYSSELNVNALLLGDSALYLCASSLGTGVFAGGYTFGSGTRLTVV.

The V gene is TRBV2, the J gene TRBJ2-7, with 11 bases that match TRBD2. The CDR3 loop spans 14 amino acids. The ends lost 6 bases at V and 1 base at J; junction bases unmatched: 2. Germline V gene data show CDR1 as SNHLY and CDR2 as FYNNEI. The CDR3 sequence is CASRTSGVSYEQYF. CDR3 bases: TGTGCCAGCAGGACTAGCGGGGTTTCCTACGAGCAGTACTTC.

This chain joins TRBV5-6 and TRBJ1-1; D is perhaps TRBD1 (5 bases). The CDR3 is 12 amino acids. Germline loops: CDR1 SGHDT, CDR2 YYEEEE. Trimming shortened V by 1 base and J by 9 bases, and 10 bases separated the two germline ends. The CDR3: CASSLPPGQAFF. Written as DNA, the CDR3 is TGTGCCAGCAGCTTGCCGCCGGGACAAGCTTTCTTT.

The chain joins TRBV7-9 to TRBJ1-2, with D unresolved. Germline assignment: CDR1 SEHNR and CDR2 FQNEAQ (reference sequence). The CDR3 is 14 residues long. Trimming stripped 1 base from V and 7 bases from J, with 13 bases between. CDR3 in DNA: TGTGCCAGCAGCTTAGTACTATCTGGGTTTGGCTACACCTTC. Translation gives CASSLVLSGFGYTF.

This chain links TRBV18 with TRBJ1-5, with D tentatively TRBD1 (5 bases). CDR1 and CDR2 from the germline V gene are KGHSH and LQKENI. The V gene lost 2 bases and the J gene lost 4 bases, with 12 bases spanning the gap. This CDR3 is 15 amino acids long. In DNA, the CDR3 is TGTGCCAGCTCACCAGGCGGGACCTTAAATCAGCCCCAGCATTTT. Protein product: CASSPGGTLNQPQHF.

This sequence joins TRBV2 and TRBJ2-7; D is undetermined. The V gene lost 5 bases and the J gene lost 3 bases, with 2 bases spanning the gap. This CDR3 comprises 10 residues. Germline-derived CDR1 and CDR2 are SNHLY and FYNNEI. The CDR3 sequence: CASSSYEQYF. The CDR3 region has the DNA TGTGCCAGCAGTAGCTACGAGCAGTACTTC. The full variable domain, in which reference TRBV2 and TRBJ2-7 provide the parts outside the CDR3, is EPEVTQTPSHQVTQMGQEVILRCVPISNHLYFYWYRQILGQKVEFLVSFYNNEISEKSEIFDDQFSVERPDGSNFTLKIRSTKLEDSAMYFCASSSYEQYFGPGTRLTVT.

The chain links TRBV6-1 to TRBJ1-5; D gene uncertain. The CDR3 is 13 residues long. The V end lost 7 bases, the J end lost 2 bases, and 9 bases lay between the germline ends. From germline, CDR1 is MNHNS and CDR2 SASEGT. For the CDR3, the DNA is TGTGCCAGCAACGGGGAGCGCAATCAGCCCCAGCATTTT. Translating gives CASNGERNQPQHF.

This chain uses TRBV7-2 with TRBJ2-3; 9 nucleotides line up with TRBD2. Germline V gene sequence: CDR1 SGHTA, CDR2 FQGNSA. The CDR3 runs 16 residues. The trim removed 1 base at V and 7 bases at J, leaving 9 bases unmatched. This CDR3 reads CASSLGGGGAVNTQYF. DNA of the CDR3: TGTGCCAGCAGCTTAGGCGGCGGGGGGGCCGTGAATACGCAGTATTTT.

This chain joins TRBV7-9 and TRBJ1-1; 8 nucleotides line up with TRBD1. The trim removed 2 bases at V and 4 bases at J, leaving 3 bases unmatched. The CDR3 consists of 14 residues. CDR1 is SEHNR, CDR2 FQNEAQ, per germline (reference sequence). The CDR3 bases are TGTGCCAGCAGCTTACAGGGGGCTAGCACTGAAGCTTTCTTT. Its protein is CASSLQGASTEAFF.

The chain links TRBV13 to TRBJ2-3; the match to TRBD2 covers 12 bases. Germline trimming cut 5 bases from V and 5 bases from J; bases unmatched to any gene: 8. The CDR3 totals 16 residues. In germline, CDR1 is PRHDT, CDR2 FYEKMQ (reference sequence). DNA of the CDR3: TGTGCCAGCAGCCTCCGGACTAGCGGGGTCGGAGATACGCAGTATTTT. Its translation is CASSLRTSGVGDTQYF. The whole variable domain, filled in from reference TRBV13 and TRBJ2-3, reads AAGVIQSPRHLIKEKRETATLKCYPIPRHDTVYWYQQGPGQDPQFLISFYEKMQSDKGSIPDRFSAQQFSDYHSELNMSSLELGDSALYFCASSLRTSGVGDTQYFGPGTRLTVL.

The J gene is TRBJ2-1, the V gene TRBV6-5; the D is unclear. The germline V gene has CDR1 MNHEY and CDR2 SVGAGI. The CDR3 extends over 13 amino acids. Trimming stripped 2 bases from V and 4 bases from J, with 6 bases between. CDR3 DNA sequence: TGTGCCAGCAGTTACGTTGGTTACAATGAGCAGTTCTTC. Protein product: CASSYVGYNEQFF.

This clone was seen more than once but under ten times. CDR3 residues: CASSTTAAGANVLTF. The CDR3 region has the DNA TGTGCCAGCAGCACCACGGCGGCCGGGGCCAACGTCCTGACTTTC. The rearrangement joins TRBV6-5 to TRBJ2-6, with unresolved D. V was trimmed by 6 bases and J by 4 bases, leaving 13 bases between them. This CDR3 contains 15 residues. CDR1 is MNHEY, CDR2 SVGAGI, per germline.